Listed below are T cell receptor beta chains from one sample, sequenced in a study of blood T cell repertoires in COVID-19. Some clones are missing from TCRdb's copy, which holds only in-frame ones; the method was immunoSEQ multiplex PCR. Of a few hundred thousand clones listed, about 85% are singletons. Sequences were obtained from peripheral blood. The receptor set was obtained from a human donor with COVID-19, enrolled during active disease. The donor label of this sample is uncertain. The CDR3 runs from the conserved cysteine through the conserved F or W.

v_gene,CDR3aa
TRBV12-3/TRBV12-4,CASRSRGGYGYTF
TRBV20-1,CSAIEITEQFF
TRBV19,CASSIGLEETQYF
TRBV18,CASSRDRGGTEAFF
TRBV18,CASSPPITGGTGELFF
TRBV28,CAITQGRTSGSSYNEQFF
TRBV7-9,CASSLEVGARNEQYF
TRBV6-2/TRBV6-3,CASSYSGQSVGSPLHF
TRBV7-3,CASSFLLVGQASYEQYF
TRBV6-2/TRBV6-3,CASSYGQGRTQHF
TRBV12-5,CASGLEGGWDGYTF
TRBV28,CATRGGESYNSPLHF
TRBV5-1,CASSSDGQYSYEQYF
TRBV29-1,CSASRSILPDTQYF
TRBV30,CAWSRVRTFSGRTHEQYF
TRBV9,CASSGYDRNYGYTF
TRBV4-2,CASSQDPAGGPGEQYF
TRBV19,CASSNPTSGPFTDTQYF
TRBV10-3,CAISDRPPENTEAFF
TRBV28,CASSLGAGGTYNEQFF
TRBV7-2,CASTLAVSGSPYEQYF
TRBV5-4,CASSGGGLNYGYTF